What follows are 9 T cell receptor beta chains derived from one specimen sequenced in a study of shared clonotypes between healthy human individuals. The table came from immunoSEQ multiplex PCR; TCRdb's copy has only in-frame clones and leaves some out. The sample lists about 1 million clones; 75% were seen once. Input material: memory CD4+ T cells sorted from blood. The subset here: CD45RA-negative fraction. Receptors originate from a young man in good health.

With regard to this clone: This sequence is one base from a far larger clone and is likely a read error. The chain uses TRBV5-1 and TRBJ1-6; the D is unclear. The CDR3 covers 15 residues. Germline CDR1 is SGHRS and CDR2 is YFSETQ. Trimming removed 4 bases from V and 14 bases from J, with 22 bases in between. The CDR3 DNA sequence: TGCGCCAGCAGCCTGAGGGCGGGTAACGGGCTATCCCTCCACTTT. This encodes CASSLRAGNGLSLHF.

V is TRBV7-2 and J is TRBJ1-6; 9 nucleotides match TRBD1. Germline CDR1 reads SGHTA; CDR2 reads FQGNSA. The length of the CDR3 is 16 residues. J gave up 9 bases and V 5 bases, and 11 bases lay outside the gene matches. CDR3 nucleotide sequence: TGTGCCAGCAGCCTCGCACCGGGACAGGGTACTTCACCCCTCCACTTT. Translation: CASSLAPGQGTSPLHF. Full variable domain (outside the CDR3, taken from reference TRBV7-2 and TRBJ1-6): GAGVSQSPSNKVTEKGKDVELRCDPISGHTALYWYRQSLGQGLEFLIYFQGNSAPDKSGLPSDRFSAERTGGSVSTLTIQRTQQEDSAVYLCASSLAPGQGTSPLHFGNGTRLTVT.

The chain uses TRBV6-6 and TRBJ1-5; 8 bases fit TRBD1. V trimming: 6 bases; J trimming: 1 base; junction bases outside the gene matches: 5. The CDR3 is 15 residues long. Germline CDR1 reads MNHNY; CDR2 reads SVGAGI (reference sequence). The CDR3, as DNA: TGTGCCAGCAGCGGGACAGGCACAAGCAATCAGCCCCAGCATTTT. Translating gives CASSGTGTSNQPQHF.

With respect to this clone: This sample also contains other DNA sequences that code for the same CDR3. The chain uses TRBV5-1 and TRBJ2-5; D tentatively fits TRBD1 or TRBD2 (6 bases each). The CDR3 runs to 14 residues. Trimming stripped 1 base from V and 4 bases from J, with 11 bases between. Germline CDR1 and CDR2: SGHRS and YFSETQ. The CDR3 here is CASSLSGGRETQYF. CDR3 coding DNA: TGCGCCAGCAGCTTGAGTGGGGGGCGAGAGACCCAGTACTTC. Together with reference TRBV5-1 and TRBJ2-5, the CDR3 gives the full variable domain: KAGVTQTPRYLIKTRGQQVTLSCSPISGHRSVSWYQQTPGQGLQFLFEYFSETQRNKGNFPGRFSGRQFSNSRSEMNVSTLELGDSALYLCASSLSGGRETQYFGPGTRLLVL.

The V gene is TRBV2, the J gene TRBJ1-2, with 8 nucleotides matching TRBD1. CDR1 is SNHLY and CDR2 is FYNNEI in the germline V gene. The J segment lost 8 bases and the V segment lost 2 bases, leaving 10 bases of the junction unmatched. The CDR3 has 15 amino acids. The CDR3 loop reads CASSESSRQGSGYTF. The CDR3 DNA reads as TGTGCCAGCAGTGAAAGTTCGCGACAGGGGAGCGGCTACACCTTC.

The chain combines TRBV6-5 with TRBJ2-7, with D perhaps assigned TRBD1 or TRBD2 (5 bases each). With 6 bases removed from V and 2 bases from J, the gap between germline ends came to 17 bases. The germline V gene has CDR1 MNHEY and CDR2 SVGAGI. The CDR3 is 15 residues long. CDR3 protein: CASRKPRDRAYEQYF. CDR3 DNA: TGTGCCAGCAGAAAACCCCGGGACCGAGCCTACGAGCAGTACTTC.

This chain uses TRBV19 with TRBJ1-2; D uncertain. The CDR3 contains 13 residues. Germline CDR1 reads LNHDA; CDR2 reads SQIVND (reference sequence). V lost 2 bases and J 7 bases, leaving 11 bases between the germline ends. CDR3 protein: CASSITQLLGYTF. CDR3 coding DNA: TGTGCCAGTAGTATAACCCAGCTCCTTGGCTACACCTTC.

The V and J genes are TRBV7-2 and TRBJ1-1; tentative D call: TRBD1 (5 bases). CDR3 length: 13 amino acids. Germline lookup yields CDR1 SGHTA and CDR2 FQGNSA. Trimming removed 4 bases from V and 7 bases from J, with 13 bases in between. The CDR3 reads CASSSLTQGEAFF. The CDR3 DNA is TGTGCCAGCAGCTCCCTTACGCAGGGTGAAGCTTTCTTT.

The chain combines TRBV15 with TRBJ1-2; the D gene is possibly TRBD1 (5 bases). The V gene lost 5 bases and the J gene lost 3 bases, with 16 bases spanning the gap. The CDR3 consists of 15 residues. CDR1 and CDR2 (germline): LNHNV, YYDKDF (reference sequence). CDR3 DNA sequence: TGTGCCACCAGCCGGCAGGGAAAGGGTGACTATGGCTACACCTTC. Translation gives CATSRQGKGDYGYTF.